The rows below give T cell receptor beta chains drawn from one sample of a study of cytomegalovirus exposure and HLA in healthy donors. The data were produced by immunoSEQ multiplex PCR, yet TCRdb's version contains in-frame clones alone and is incomplete. The sample consists of fewer than 110,000 clones, more than 65% of them appearing once. Sample: PBMCs. The receptors derive from a male donor in good health and CMV-seronegative. CDR3s include the opening cysteine and the closing phenylalanine or tryptophan. Each record gives: V gene, clone size, J gene, D gene, CDR3 DNA, CDR3 protein. A D gene is named only where the DNA matches it firmly. A row's size may be missing; if present it is once, few, many or a size class.

v_gene: TRBV4-1
abundance: -
j_gene: TRBJ1-2
d_gene: -
CDR3nt: TGCGCCAGCAGCCATGGCAGACAGACACCCTATGGCTACACCTTC
CDR3aa: CASSHGRQTPYGYTF

v_gene: TRBV5-5
abundance: few
j_gene: TRBJ2-7
d_gene: TRBD2
CDR3nt: TGTGCCAGCAGCTTGGTGTTAGCGGGAAGGGGCGAGCAGTACTTC
CDR3aa: CASSLVLAGRGEQYF

v_gene: TRBV18
abundance: -
j_gene: TRBJ2-7
d_gene: -
CDR3nt: TGTGCCAGCTCACAAAACATCTACGAGCAGTACTTC
CDR3aa: CASSQNIYEQYF

v_gene: TRBV4-1
abundance: -
j_gene: TRBJ2-3
d_gene: -
CDR3nt: TGCGCCAGCAGCTTACAGGAATACACAGATACGCAGTATTTT
CDR3aa: CASSLQEYTDTQYF

v_gene: TRBV28
abundance: -
j_gene: TRBJ1-2
d_gene: -
CDR3nt: TGTGCCAGCTCAAGGAGGTATGGCTACACCTTC
CDR3aa: CASSRRYGYTF

v_gene: TRBV6-1
abundance: -
j_gene: TRBJ2-1
d_gene: -
CDR3nt: TGTGCCAGCAGGAGGCAGAAATATGGGTACAATGAGCAGTTCTTC
CDR3aa: CASRRQKYGYNEQFF

v_gene: TRBV27
abundance: once
j_gene: TRBJ1-1
d_gene: -
CDR3nt: TGTGCCAGCAGTTTCAGACAGCCGAAGAACACTGAAGCTTTCTTT
CDR3aa: CASSFRQPKNTEAFF

v_gene: TRBV7-3
abundance: -
j_gene: TRBJ2-1
d_gene: TRBD2
CDR3nt: TGTGCCAGCAGCTCCCCTTCGGGCGGGAGAGGTTTCGGGGATGAGCAGTTCTTC
CDR3aa: CASSSPSGGRGFGDEQFF

v_gene: TRBV7-8
abundance: -
j_gene: TRBJ2-2
d_gene: TRBD2
CDR3nt: TGTGCCAGCAGCTTATTGGCTAGCGGGAGTGCCACCGGGGAGCTGTTTTTT
CDR3aa: CASSLLASGSATGELFF

v_gene: TRBV2
abundance: once
j_gene: TRBJ1-3
d_gene: TRBD1
CDR3nt: TGTGCCAGCAGTGGAGGACAGGGCTCTGGAAACACCATATATTTT
CDR3aa: CASSGGQGSGNTIYF

v_gene: TRBV9
abundance: few
j_gene: TRBJ2-1
d_gene: TRBD2
CDR3nt: TGTGCCAGCAGCGTAGAAGGCCCTAGCGGGAGACGGCAGTTCTTC
CDR3aa: CASSVEGPSGRRQFF

v_gene: TRBV7-2
abundance: -
j_gene: TRBJ2-7
d_gene: TRBD1
CDR3nt: TGTGCCAGCAGCTTCGGGCGGGACAGGGTCTACGAGCAGTACTTC
CDR3aa: CASSFGRDRVYEQYF

v_gene: TRBV29-1
abundance: -
j_gene: TRBJ2-2
d_gene: -
CDR3nt: TGCAGCGTTGAACCGACAGGAACCACCGGGGAGCTGTTTTTT
CDR3aa: CSVEPTGTTGELFF

v_gene: TRBV7-9
abundance: -
j_gene: TRBJ2-7
d_gene: TRBD1
CDR3nt: TGTTCCTTGACAGGGAACTCCTACGAGCAGTACTTC
CDR3aa: CSLTGNSYEQYF

v_gene: TRBV2
abundance: -
j_gene: TRBJ2-3
d_gene: -
CDR3nt: TGTGCCAGCAAAGGGGGGACTAACACAGATACGCAGTATTTT
CDR3aa: CASKGGTNTDTQYF

v_gene: TRBV27
abundance: -
j_gene: TRBJ2-2
d_gene: -
CDR3nt: TGTGCCAGCAGTTCAACAGGGCTACCGGGCACCGGGGAGCTGTTTTTT
CDR3aa: CASSSTGLPGTGELFF

v_gene: TRBV19
abundance: -
j_gene: TRBJ2-7
d_gene: -
CDR3nt: TGTGCCAGTAGTTCCGCGCGGGACTCGTTAGGGCACGAGCAGTACTTC
CDR3aa: CASSSARDSLGHEQYF

v_gene: TRBV19
abundance: -
j_gene: TRBJ2-7
d_gene: TRBD1
CDR3nt: TGTGCCAGTAGTATAGTAGGGACAGGGACCTACGAGCAGTACTTC
CDR3aa: CASSIVGTGTYEQYF

v_gene: TRBV6-1
abundance: -
j_gene: TRBJ2-7
d_gene: TRBD1
CDR3nt: TGTGCCAGCAGTGGGGACAGGCTTTCCTACGAGCAGTACTTC
CDR3aa: CASSGDRLSYEQYF

v_gene: TRBV6-5
abundance: -
j_gene: TRBJ2-7
d_gene: TRBD1
CDR3nt: TGTGCCAGCAGGGACAGGGCTTCCTACGAGCAGTACTTC
CDR3aa: CASRDRASYEQYF

v_gene: TRBV7-9
abundance: -
j_gene: TRBJ1-1
d_gene: -
CDR3nt: TGTGCCAGCAGCTTAGCGGGCAGGGGAGAAACTGAAGCTTTCTTT
CDR3aa: CASSLAGRGETEAFF

v_gene: TRBV19
abundance: -
j_gene: TRBJ1-5
d_gene: TRBD1
CDR3nt: TGTGCCAGTAGTACCACAGGGGGAAAACAGCCCCAGCATTTT
CDR3aa: CASSTTGGKQPQHF

v_gene: TRBV18
abundance: -
j_gene: TRBJ1-3
d_gene: -
CDR3nt: TGTGCCAGCTCCGATACCCGAACAGGGCGTGCGGGAAACACCATATATTTT
CDR3aa: CASSDTRTGRAGNTIYF

v_gene: TRBV6-4
abundance: few
j_gene: TRBJ2-6
d_gene: TRBD1
CDR3nt: TGTGCCAGCAGTCAAGGGGGCGCCGGGGCCAACGTCCTGACTTTC
CDR3aa: CASSQGGAGANVLTF

v_gene: TRBV30
abundance: once
j_gene: TRBJ1-1
d_gene: -
CDR3nt: TGTGCCTGGAGTGTACCGGTGCAGGGAGGAGCTGAAGCTTTCTTT
CDR3aa: CAWSVPVQGGAEAFF

v_gene: TRBV5-1
abundance: -
j_gene: TRBJ1-1
d_gene: -
CDR3nt: TGCGCCAGCAGCCTGCGGCAGAAAGACACTGAAGCTTTCTTT
CDR3aa: CASSLRQKDTEAFF

v_gene: TRBV6-5
abundance: -
j_gene: TRBJ2-7
d_gene: TRBD1
CDR3nt: TGTGCCAGCAGAAGGACAGGGGACTCCTACGAGCAGTACTTC
CDR3aa: CASRRTGDSYEQYF

v_gene: TRBV6-1
abundance: once
j_gene: TRBJ2-1
d_gene: TRBD2
CDR3nt: TGTGCCAGCAGTGATGGGGCTAGCGGGTCAAAAACCAAGCAGTTCTTC
CDR3aa: CASSDGASGSKTKQFF

v_gene: TRBV11-3
abundance: -
j_gene: TRBJ2-1
d_gene: -
CDR3nt: TGTGCCAGCAGCTCGGAGGGATCGGCCAGCGGAAACAATGAGCAGTTCTTC
CDR3aa: CASSSEGSASGNNEQFF

v_gene: TRBV30
abundance: -
j_gene: TRBJ1-5
d_gene: TRBD1
CDR3nt: TGTGCCTGGGCATCGGGACAGAATCAGTCCCAGCATTTT
CDR3aa: CAWASGQNQSQHF

v_gene: TRBV10-3
abundance: few
j_gene: TRBJ2-1
d_gene: TRBD2
CDR3nt: TGTGCCATCAGTGAGATGCGGGAGGGTCTCTTCTTC
CDR3aa: CAISEMREGLFF

v_gene: TRBV18
abundance: -
j_gene: TRBJ1-1
d_gene: -
CDR3nt: TGTGCCAGCTCACCAGTCGACAGCGCGAACACTGAAGCTTTCTTT
CDR3aa: CASSPVDSANTEAFF

v_gene: TRBV6-4
abundance: -
j_gene: TRBJ2-1
d_gene: TRBD2
CDR3nt: TGTGCCAGCAGTGACGAGGCGGGAGGGCCCCCCTACAATGAGCAGTTCTTC
CDR3aa: CASSDEAGGPPYNEQFF

v_gene: TRBV7-9
abundance: -
j_gene: TRBJ2-1
d_gene: TRBD2
CDR3nt: TGTGCCAGCAGTTCGCGGACTAGCGGGAGCCAGCAGCATGAGCAGTTCTTC
CDR3aa: CASSSRTSGSQQHEQFF

v_gene: TRBV5-1
abundance: -
j_gene: TRBJ2-1
d_gene: -
CDR3nt: TGCGCCAGCAGCTCTCGGCAGGGCCAGTACAATGAGCAGTTCTTC
CDR3aa: CASSSRQGQYNEQFF

v_gene: TRBV27
abundance: -
j_gene: TRBJ1-1
d_gene: TRBD1
CDR3nt: TGTGCCAGCAGGGCGACAGGGAGCGCTTTCTTT
CDR3aa: CASRATGSAFF

v_gene: TRBV11-3
abundance: -
j_gene: TRBJ2-7
d_gene: -
CDR3nt: TGTGCCAGCAGCTTAGGCTTCGCAGGGGTTGGCGAGCAGTACTTC
CDR3aa: CASSLGFAGVGEQYF